These 12 T cell receptor beta chains share one sample of origin, sequenced in a study of cytomegalovirus exposure and HLA in healthy donors. Vbeta (60) and Jbeta (13) primers were used in the PCR. Sequenced by immunoSEQ multiplex PCR; TCRdb stores in-frame clones only, minus some. The table lists under 200,000 clones, around nine tenths of them singletons. Sequencing was performed on PBMCs. These receptors all stem from a woman aged 25 to 39 in good health and CMV-seronegative.

The chain employs TRBV29-1 and TRBJ1-1; D may be TRBD1 (6 bases). Germline V gene sequence: CDR1 SQVTM, CDR2 ANQGSEA. The CDR3 extends over 13 amino acids. V lost 5 bases, J lost 1 base, and 11 bases lay in between. As DNA, the CDR3 is TGCAGCGTTCAAAGGGGGGGGAACACTGAAGCTTTCTTT. The encoded protein is CSVQRGGNTEAFF.

CDR3 nucleotides: TGTGCCAGCAGCTTGTTAGGACAGGGCCCGTCCTACGAGCAGTACTTC. Protein product: CASSLLGQGPSYEQYF. This chain joins TRBV5-6 and TRBJ2-7, with TRBD1 identical over 8 bases. After removal of 1 base from V and 1 base from J, the junction contained 7 bases not matched to a gene. This CDR3 comprises 16 residues. In germline, CDR1 is SGHDT, CDR2 YYEEEE. Full variable domain (rest looked up from reference TRBV5-6 and TRBJ2-7): DAGVTQSPTHLIKTRGQQVTLRCSPKSGHDTVSWYQQALGQGPQFIFQYYEEEERQRGNFPDRFSGHQFPNYSSELNVNALLLGDSALYLCASSLLGQGPSYEQYFGPGTRLTVT.

The rearrangement uses TRBV7-8 and TRBJ1-1; D perhaps matches TRBD1 (5 bases). The V end was cut by 6 bases, the J end by 8 bases, with 16 bases between. Germline CDR1 is SGHVS and CDR2 is FQNEAQ. The CDR3 length is 13 residues. The CDR3 DNA reads TGTGCCAGCAGACGACGGGGGGAGGGGGAAGCTTTCTTT. Translation: CASRRRGEGEAFF.

The chain has TRBV11-2 and TRBJ2-1; 10 bases are shared with TRBD2. The CDR3 consists of 15 residues. Trimming cost V 3 bases and J 8 bases; bases outside gene matches: 7. CDR1 and CDR2 from the germline V gene are SGHAT and FQNNGV. The CDR3 DNA is TGTGCCAGCAGCTTGACGACTAGCGGGCGGGATGAGCAGTTCTTC. Translated: CASSLTTSGRDEQFF. Full variable domain (outside the CDR3, taken from reference TRBV11-2 and TRBJ2-1): EAGVAQSPRYKIIEKRQSVAFWCNPISGHATLYWYQQILGQGPKLLIQFQNNGVVDDSQLPKDRFSAERLKGVDSTLKIQPAKLEDSAVYLCASSLTTSGRDEQFFGPGTRLTVL.

The rearrangement links TRBV27 to TRBJ1-4; 9 positions agree with TRBD1. The CDR3 extends over 13 amino acids. Germline V gives CDR1 MNHEY, CDR2 SMNVEV (reference sequence). The V and J ends lost 6 bases and 12 bases, in that order; junction bases with no gene match: 8. The CDR3 coding sequence is TGTGCCAGCAGCCGCGGGACAGGGATGGAACTGTTTTTT. It yields the protein CASSRGTGMELFF.

The rearrangement links TRBV7-8 to TRBJ1-2; 7 bases align to TRBD1. Looked up from germline, CDR1 is SGHVS and CDR2 is FQNEAQ. This CDR3 is built from 15 residues. V trimming: 5 bases; J trimming: 2 bases; junction bases outside the gene matches: 8. CDR3 sequence (DNA): TGTGCCAGCAGCCCCTCCGGGACAGAAAACTATGGCTACACCTTC. This encodes CASSPSGTENYGYTF.

J is TRBJ1-1 and V is TRBV9; perhaps TRBD1 as D (6 bases). V lost 3 bases to trimming and J lost 4 bases, with 16 bases between them. The CDR3 runs to 15 residues. Germline V CDR1 and CDR2: SGDLS, YYNGEE. This chain's CDR3 is CASSAHREGTTEAFF. The CDR3 bases are TGTGCCAGCAGCGCACACAGGGAGGGAACCACTGAAGCTTTCTTT.

The rearrangement uses TRBV5-1 and TRBJ2-5, with D unresolved. The J call is in doubt because the DNA end fits TRBJ2-7 better. The germline gives CDR1 SGHRS, CDR2 YFSETQ. The CDR3 is made up of 14 amino acids. The CDR3 nucleotides read TGCGCCAGCAGCTTGGTCCCCCCTGGTCACGAGCAGTACTTC. The encoded protein is CASSLVPPGHEQYF.

The genes are TRBV2 and TRBJ2-5; 7 nucleotides align to TRBD1. The J call may be incorrect, as the DNA end agrees better with TRBJ2-7. Germline assignment: CDR1 SNHLY and CDR2 FYNNEI. CDR3 length equals 14 residues. The CDR3 sequence is CASSKQGYPYEQYF. DNA for the CDR3: TGTGCCAGCAGTAAACAGGGGTACCCCTACGAGCAGTACTTC.

This chain connects TRBV2 to TRBJ1-2; D not certain. V gave up 6 bases and J gave up 0 bases, with 11 bases separating them. CDR1 is SNHLY, CDR2 FYNNEI, per germline. The CDR3 runs 14 residues. The CDR3 coding sequence is TGTGCCAGCAGCCCCACAGTGACTAACTATGGCTACACCTTC. Translation gives CASSPTVTNYGYTF.

J is TRBJ2-1 and V is TRBV6-6; unclear D gene. The CDR3 has 11 residues. Per germline, CDR1 MNHNY and CDR2 SVGAGI (reference sequence). Trimming left V 4 bases short and J 10 bases short, with 8 bases between. The CDR3 DNA reads TGTGCCAGCAGTTCTTCCGAGGAGCAGTTCTTC. It specifies CASSSSEEQFF.

A single count supports this clone. The V gene is TRBV5-1, the J gene TRBJ2-2, with D possibly being TRBD2 (5 bases). The CDR3 extends over 12 amino acids. The V gene lost 6 bases and the J gene lost 7 bases, with 10 bases spanning the gap. The germline V gene encodes CDR1 SGHRS and CDR2 YFSETQ. The CDR3 here is CASMVEVGELFF. In DNA, the CDR3 is TGCGCCAGCATGGTGGAGGTCGGGGAGCTGTTTTTT.